Below, one TCR beta chain is given with its context. What it binds is unknown. Collection of blood occurred at baseline, at cycle 4 day 1, and at cycle 7 day 1. The data originate from a study of OX40 agonist ivuxolimab in advanced cancers. Overall study context: With ivuxolimab, an agonistic anti-OX40 (CD134) antibody, patients were treated.

Study results and limitations: Certain nonresponders additionally had low normalized T-cell clonal expansion.

The CDR3 extends over 14 amino acids. Unmatched junction bases numbered 4, after V lost 4 bases and J lost 5 bases. Germline V lookup: CDR1 SNHLY, CDR2 FYNNEI. The data were produced by immunoSEQ multiplex PCR, yet TCRdb's version contains in-frame clones alone and is incomplete. The sample yields tens of thousands of clones, over 75% seen once. This specimen was CD4+ or CD8+ T cells sorted from blood, taken in a trial of the OX40 agonist ivuxolimab. This clonotype was obtained from an adult with an advanced solid tumor such as melanoma, head and neck, liver or kidney cancer. The J gene is TRBJ2-2, the V gene TRBV2, with 7 bases that match TRBD1. CDR3 region: CASSGDRATGELFF. CDR3 DNA: TGTGCCAGCAGTGGTGACAGGGCAACCGGGGAGCTGTTTTTT.